This TCR beta chain originates from a study of cytomegalovirus exposure and HLA in healthy donors. Findings of the study overall: Cytomegalovirus status was reportedly diagnosed by the classifier with high specificity and sensitivity. Previously analyzed data showed that most TCR beta V segments were productive at a frequency of about 87% or about 30%.

This PCR relied on a set of 60 Vbeta primers and 13 Jbeta primers. TCRdb's copy holds only in-frame clones and misses some; the assay was immunoSEQ multiplex PCR. The sample shows 130,000 to 150,000 clones, 60% to 85% of them seen only once. Germline V gene sequence: CDR1 MGHRA, CDR2 YSYEKL. The CDR3 is made up of 16 amino acids. Trimming removed 3 bases from V and 3 bases from J; junction bases left unmatched: 6. Healthy bone marrow donors made up the cohort. This clone has only a few counts. What it recognizes is unknown. Material for sequencing was PBMCs. The sequence came from a man between 40 and 49 years old in good health and CMV-seropositive. This chain connects TRBV4-1 to TRBJ2-3; 10 nucleotides align to TRBD2. The CDR3 DNA reads TGCGCCAGCAGCCATCGGGAAGCGGGGGGGACAGATACGCAGTATTTT. Its translation is CASSHREAGGTDTQYF.